Sequencing of this T cell receptor beta chain was carried out in a study of T cell responses to AZD1222 COVID-19 vaccine. This table comes from immunoSEQ multiplex PCR, and its TCRdb copy is limited to in-frame clones, with some not included. Here the sample spans some 170,000 clones, about 91% being singletons. The germline gives CDR1 SNHLY, CDR2 FYNNEI. This CDR3 has 13 residues. The V end was cut by 7 bases, the J end by 7 bases, with 13 bases between. This receptor was taken from an adult who received the AZD1222 COVID-19 vaccine. This chain joins TRBV2 and TRBJ1-4, with D maybe TRBD1 (5 bases). Sample: peripheral blood, taken 28 days after the second AZD1222 dose. The DNA of the CDR3 is TGTGCCAGCATGGGGACCGGGGTTGAAAAACTGTTTTTT. Its translation is CASMGTGVEKLFF. Combining the CDR3 with reference TRBV2 and TRBJ1-4 gives the whole variable domain EPEVTQTPSHQVTQMGQEVILRCVPISNHLYFYWYRQILGQKVEFLVSFYNNEISEKSEIFDDQFSVERPDGSNFTLKIRSTKLEDSAMYFCASMGTGVEKLFFGSGTQLSVL.